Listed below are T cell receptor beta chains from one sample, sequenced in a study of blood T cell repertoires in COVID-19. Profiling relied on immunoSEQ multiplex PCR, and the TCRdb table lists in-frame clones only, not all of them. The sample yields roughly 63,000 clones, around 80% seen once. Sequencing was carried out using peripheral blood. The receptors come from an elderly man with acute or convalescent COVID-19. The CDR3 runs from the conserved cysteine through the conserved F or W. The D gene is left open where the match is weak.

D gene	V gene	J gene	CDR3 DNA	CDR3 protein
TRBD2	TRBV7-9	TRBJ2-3	TGTGCCAGCAGCGCCGGACTAGCGGGGAGCACAGATACGCAGTATTTT	CASSAGLAGSTDTQYF
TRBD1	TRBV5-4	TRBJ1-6	TGTGCCAGCAGCTTGGGGGTGACAGGGGTTTCACCCCTCCACTTT	CASSLGVTGVSPLHF
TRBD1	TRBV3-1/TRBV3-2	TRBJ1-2	TGTGCCAGCAGCCAATCAGGGGGACTGTATGGCTACACCTTC	CASSQSGGLYGYTF
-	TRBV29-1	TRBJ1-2	TGCAGCGTTGAACTAGAATATGGCTACACCTTC	CSVELEYGYTF
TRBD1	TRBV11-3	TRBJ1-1	TGTGCCAGCAGCGCCCCGGACAGGGGGCGTTCGTCAAACACTGAAGCTTTCTTT	CASSAPDRGRSSNTEAFF
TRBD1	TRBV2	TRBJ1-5	TGTGCCAGCAGGAGGGACAGGTTGGGCGGCAATCAGCCCCAGCATTTT	CASRRDRLGGNQPQHF
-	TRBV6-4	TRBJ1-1	TGTGCCAGCAGACGAGGGACTGAAGCTTTCTTT	CASRRGTEAFF
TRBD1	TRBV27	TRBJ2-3	TGTGCCAGCAGTTTGGGACAGGAGCAGTATTTT	CASSLGQEQYF
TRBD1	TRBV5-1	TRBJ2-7	TGCGCCAGCAGCTTGGGGGGACAGGGGGTCCGCGAGCAGTACTTC	CASSLGGQGVREQYF
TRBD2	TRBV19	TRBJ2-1	TGTGCCAGTAGTGGGCTAGCGGGAGCTGAGCAGTTCTTC	CASSGLAGAEQFF
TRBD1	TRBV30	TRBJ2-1	TGTGCCTGGAGTGTGTCGCAGGGGGCCTACAATGAGCAGTTCTTC	CAWSVSQGAYNEQFF
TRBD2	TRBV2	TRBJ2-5	TGTGCCAGCAGCGCCGGGACTAGCGGGATAGAGACCCAGTACTTC	CASSAGTSGIETQYF